This is a list of T cell receptor beta chains from one sample in a study of CD4 and CD8 cells across lung adenocarcinoma regions. TCRdb reprocessed the PCR reads via MiXCR and lists one record per CDR3 protein. The table records approximately 12,000 distinct CDR3 sequences, roughly 60% of them present only once. The specimen sequenced was CD8+ T cells from the margin of a lung tumor. Receptors were obtained from a female donor with lung adenocarcinoma. The CD4 and CD8 labels of this study may be unreliable. Both conserved end residues are part of each CDR3. The order of the fields is V gene, clone size, J gene, D gene, CDR3 protein, CDR3 DNA. D genes are given only for firm matches. Not every row has a clone size; where given, it reads once, few, many or a size class.

v_call: TRBV7-9; clone_size: -; j_call: TRBJ2-3; d_call: TRBD1; cdr3_aa: CASSRWGTGTDTQYF; cdr3_nt: TGTGCCAGCAGCCGATGGGGGACAGGGACAGATACGCAGTATTTT
v_call: TRBV30; clone_size: -; j_call: TRBJ2-2; d_call: TRBD1; cdr3_aa: CAWRGQGNTGELFF; cdr3_nt: TGTGCCTGGAGGGGACAGGGTAACACCGGGGAGCTGTTTTTT
v_call: TRBV27; clone_size: -; j_call: TRBJ2-5; d_call: TRBD1; cdr3_aa: CASSLNRGVRETQYF; cdr3_nt: TGTGCCAGCAGTTTAAACAGGGGGGTAAGAGAGACCCAGTACTTC
v_call: TRBV5-1; clone_size: -; j_call: TRBJ2-3; d_call: TRBD2; cdr3_aa: CASSYQAGDYTQYF; cdr3_nt: TGCGCCAGCAGCTATCAAGCGGGGGATTATACGCAGTATTTT
v_call: TRBV10-3; clone_size: -; j_call: TRBJ1-6; d_call: -; cdr3_aa: CAIRGWAYNSPLHF; cdr3_nt: TGTGCCATCCGAGGGTGGGCCTATAATTCACCCCTCCACTTT
v_call: TRBV10-3; clone_size: -; j_call: TRBJ2-3; d_call: -; cdr3_aa: CAGSGGRGTETQYF; cdr3_nt: TGTGCGGGCAGTGGGGGCCGTGGCACAGAGACGCAGTATTTT
v_call: TRBV7-6; clone_size: medium-sized; j_call: TRBJ2-1; d_call: TRBD2; cdr3_aa: CASSPQPGSGGDNEQFF; cdr3_nt: TGTGCCAGCAGCCCGCAACCGGGTAGCGGGGGGGACAATGAGCAGTTCTTC
v_call: TRBV4-1; clone_size: many; j_call: TRBJ2-7; d_call: -; cdr3_aa: CASSQAAGTQAYEQYF; cdr3_nt: TGCGCCAGCAGCCAAGCCGCAGGGACGCAGGCCTACGAGCAGTACTTC
v_call: TRBV10-1; clone_size: -; j_call: TRBJ2-4; d_call: -; cdr3_aa: CASSDKGLGATDIQYF; cdr3_nt: TGCGCCAGCAGTGACAAGGGGCTGGGAGCCACAGATATTCAGTACTTC
v_call: TRBV6-1; clone_size: -; j_call: TRBJ2-7; d_call: -; cdr3_aa: CASSRDGSYEQYF; cdr3_nt: TGTGCCAGCAGCAGGGACGGATCCTACGAGCAGTACTTC
v_call: TRBV27; clone_size: many; j_call: TRBJ1-1; d_call: -; cdr3_aa: CASSFGGGNTEAFF; cdr3_nt: TGTGCCAGCAGTTTTGGGGGCGGAAACACTGAAGCTTTCTTT
v_call: TRBV7-2; clone_size: few; j_call: TRBJ2-1; d_call: -; cdr3_aa: CASSVATGPLGNEQFF; cdr3_nt: TGTGCCAGCAGCGTAGCTACGGGCCCATTGGGGAATGAGCAGTTCTTC
v_call: TRBV28; clone_size: -; j_call: TRBJ2-5; d_call: -; cdr3_aa: CASSLSAGRHAQYF; cdr3_nt: TGTGCCAGCAGTTTATCGGCGGGTCGTCACGCCCAGTACTTC
v_call: TRBV10-1; clone_size: -; j_call: TRBJ2-1; d_call: TRBD2; cdr3_aa: CASSGFSGSLSNEQFF; cdr3_nt: TGCGCCAGCAGTGGGTTCAGCGGGAGCCTTTCTAATGAGCAGTTCTTC
v_call: TRBV6-5; clone_size: -; j_call: TRBJ2-1; d_call: TRBD1; cdr3_aa: CASSSWTGVNNEQFF; cdr3_nt: TGTGCCAGCAGTTCCTGGACAGGAGTTAACAATGAGCAGTTCTTC
v_call: TRBV10-2; clone_size: few; j_call: TRBJ2-5; d_call: TRBD2; cdr3_aa: CASRDLAGGTETQYF; cdr3_nt: TGCGCCAGCAGAGATCTAGCGGGGGGCACAGAGACCCAGTATTTC
v_call: TRBV10-2; clone_size: -; j_call: TRBJ2-5; d_call: -; cdr3_aa: CAGIGGRGTETQYF; cdr3_nt: TGTGCCGGCATCGGGGGCCGGGGGACAGAGACCCAGTATTTC
v_call: TRBV6-1; clone_size: many; j_call: TRBJ2-2; d_call: TRBD2; cdr3_aa: CASSLAGDTGELFF; cdr3_nt: TGTGCCAGCAGTCTAGCGGGGGACACCGGGGAGCTGTTTTTT
v_call: TRBV6-1; clone_size: -; j_call: TRBJ2-5; d_call: TRBD1; cdr3_aa: CASTRTGQETQYF; cdr3_nt: TGTGCCAGCACCCGGACAGGCCAAGAGACCCAGTACTTC
v_call: TRBV6-1; clone_size: -; j_call: TRBJ2-4; d_call: -; cdr3_aa: CGSSGPWGTNIQYF; cdr3_nt: TGCGGCAGCTCGGGGCCGTGGGGCACAAACATTCAGTACTTC
v_call: TRBV6-1; clone_size: medium-sized; j_call: TRBJ2-7; d_call: TRBD2; cdr3_aa: CASSREAGDYSYEQYF; cdr3_nt: TGTGCCAGCAGTCGGGAAGCGGGGGATTACTCCTACGAGCAGTACTTC
v_call: TRBV6-1; clone_size: once; j_call: TRBJ2-5; d_call: -; cdr3_aa: CASRVQGGETQYF; cdr3_nt: TGTGCCAGCAGAGTACAGGGGGGGGAGACCCAGTACTTC
v_call: TRBV7-6; clone_size: few; j_call: TRBJ2-1; d_call: TRBD1; cdr3_aa: CASSLGQGMEQFF; cdr3_nt: TGTGCCAGCAGCTTAGGACAGGGTATGGAGCAGTTCTTC
v_call: TRBV10-2; clone_size: few; j_call: TRBJ2-5; d_call: -; cdr3_aa: CASKTGKETQYF; cdr3_nt: TGCGCCAGCAAAACAGGGAAGGAGACCCAGTACTTC
v_call: TRBV30; clone_size: -; j_call: TRBJ2-7; d_call: -; cdr3_aa: CAWSVRWERIEQYF; cdr3_nt: TGTGCCTGGAGTGTACGATGGGAGAGGATCGAGCAGTACTTC
v_call: TRBV6-1; clone_size: few; j_call: TRBJ2-1; d_call: TRBD1; cdr3_aa: CASSATGVAYNEQFF; cdr3_nt: TGTGCCAGCAGTGCTACAGGGGTCGCCTACAATGAGCAGTTCTTC
v_call: TRBV10-1; clone_size: once; j_call: TRBJ2-1; d_call: -; cdr3_aa: CASSLSRGANNEQFF; cdr3_nt: TGCGCCAGCAGTTTGTCCAGGGGAGCCAACAATGAGCAGTTCTTC
v_call: TRBV27; clone_size: -; j_call: TRBJ2-5; d_call: -; cdr3_aa: CASSFQGTQYF; cdr3_nt: TGTGCCAGCAGTTTCCAGGGGACCCAGTACTTC
v_call: TRBV7-2; clone_size: few; j_call: TRBJ2-7; d_call: TRBD1; cdr3_aa: CANKLAGTEYEQYF; cdr3_nt: TGTGCCAATAAACTCGCCGGGACAGAATACGAGCAGTACTTC
v_call: TRBV10-2; clone_size: -; j_call: TRBJ2-3; d_call: TRBD2; cdr3_aa: CASRALAGAKNTQYF; cdr3_nt: TGCGCCAGCAGAGCTCTAGCGGGAGCCAAAAACACGCAGTATTTC
v_call: TRBV6-1; clone_size: few; j_call: TRBJ2-1; d_call: -; cdr3_aa: CAVGDHYNEQFF; cdr3_nt: TGTGCCGTCGGGGACCACTACAATGAGCAGTTCTTC
v_call: TRBV6-5; clone_size: -; j_call: TRBJ2-3; d_call: TRBD2; cdr3_aa: CASSTRRTSGGRDTQYF; cdr3_nt: TGTGCCAGCAGTACTCGGCGGACTAGCGGGGGACGAGATACGCAGTATTTT
v_call: TRBV7-2; clone_size: medium-sized; j_call: TRBJ2-1; d_call: TRBD2; cdr3_aa: CASRKGLAGNNEQFF; cdr3_nt: TGTGCCAGCAGGAAAGGACTAGCGGGGAACAATGAGCAGTTCTTC
v_call: TRBV7-2; clone_size: medium-sized; j_call: TRBJ2-3; d_call: -; cdr3_aa: CASSLEQVYTDTQYF; cdr3_nt: TGTGCCAGCAGCTTAGAACAGGTGTACACAGATACGCAGTATTTT
v_call: TRBV3-1; clone_size: few; j_call: TRBJ2-7; d_call: -; cdr3_aa: CASSQESGPTFYEQYF; cdr3_nt: TGTGCCAGCAGCCAAGAGTCAGGGCCTACTTTCTACGAGCAGTACTTC
v_call: TRBV4-1; clone_size: many; j_call: TRBJ2-6; d_call: -; cdr3_aa: CASSARDGLSGANVLTF; cdr3_nt: TGCGCCAGCAGCGCCCGGGACGGCCTCTCTGGGGCCAACGTCCTGACTTTC
v_call: TRBV27; clone_size: -; j_call: TRBJ2-3; d_call: -; cdr3_aa: CATGVRATDTQYF; cdr3_nt: TGTGCCACCGGAGTACGGGCCACAGACACGCAGTATTTT
v_call: TRBV6-1; clone_size: -; j_call: TRBJ2-3; d_call: -; cdr3_aa: CARGDGAGDLDTQYF; cdr3_nt: TGTGCCAGGGGTGACGGGGCAGGGGACTTAGATACGCAGTATTTT
v_call: TRBV6-1; clone_size: -; j_call: TRBJ2-3; d_call: -; cdr3_aa: CASSPSGWGTDTQYF; cdr3_nt: TGTGCCAGCAGTCCGAGCGGGTGGGGCACAGATACGCAGTACTTT
v_call: TRBV10-2; clone_size: -; j_call: TRBJ1-2; d_call: -; cdr3_aa: CASSDLHVREVTNYGYTF; cdr3_nt: TGCGCCAGCAGTGACCTTCACGTACGGGAGGTGACGAACTATGGCTACACCTTC
v_call: TRBV6-1; clone_size: few; j_call: TRBJ2-2; d_call: -; cdr3_aa: CASSPTLNTGELFF; cdr3_nt: TGTGCCAGCAGTCCTACCTTAAACACCGGGGAGCTGTTTTTT
v_call: TRBV6-1; clone_size: once; j_call: TRBJ2-1; d_call: -; cdr3_aa: CASSPMGHFSYNEQFF; cdr3_nt: TGTGCCAGCAGTCCTATGGGACATTTCTCCTACAATGAGCAGTTCTTC
v_call: TRBV6-1; clone_size: -; j_call: TRBJ2-7; d_call: TRBD1; cdr3_aa: CASSAILGQGYEQYF; cdr3_nt: TGTGCCAGCAGTGCCATTTTGGGACAGGGCTACGAGCAGTACTTC
v_call: TRBV4-2; clone_size: -; j_call: TRBJ2-1; d_call: TRBD2; cdr3_aa: CASSQASGPSREQFF; cdr3_nt: TGTGCCAGCAGCCAAGCTAGCGGGCCGTCCCGCGAGCAGTTCTTC
v_call: TRBV6-5; clone_size: few; j_call: TRBJ2-3; d_call: -; cdr3_aa: CASSYSRSSTDTQYF; cdr3_nt: TGTGCCAGCAGTTACTCTCGGTCGAGCACAGATACGCAGTATTTT
v_call: TRBV6-1; clone_size: -; j_call: TRBJ2-5; d_call: TRBD1; cdr3_aa: CASSVAGGQETQYF; cdr3_nt: TGTGCCAGCAGTGTAGCAGGGGGCCAAGAGACGCAGTACTTC